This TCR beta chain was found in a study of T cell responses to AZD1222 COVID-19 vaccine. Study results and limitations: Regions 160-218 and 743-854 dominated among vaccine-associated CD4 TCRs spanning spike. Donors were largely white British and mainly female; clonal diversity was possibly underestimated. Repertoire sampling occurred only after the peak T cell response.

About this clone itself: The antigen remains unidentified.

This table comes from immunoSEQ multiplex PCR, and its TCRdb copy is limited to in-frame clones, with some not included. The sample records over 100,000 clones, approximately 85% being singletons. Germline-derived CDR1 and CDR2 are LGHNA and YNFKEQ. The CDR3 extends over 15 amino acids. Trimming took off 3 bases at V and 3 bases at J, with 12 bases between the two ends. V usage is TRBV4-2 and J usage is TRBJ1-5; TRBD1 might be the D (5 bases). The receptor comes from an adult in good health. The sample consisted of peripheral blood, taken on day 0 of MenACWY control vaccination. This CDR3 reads CASSHMGGVNQPQHF. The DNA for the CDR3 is TGTGCCAGCAGCCACATGGGGGGGGTCAATCAGCCCCAGCATTTT.